This T cell receptor beta chain was obtained from a study of radiotherapy plus CTLA-4 blockade in lung cancer. Regarding the study as a whole: In blood, after radiotherapy plus ipilimumab, tumor-derived TCR clones expanded.

Some clones are missing from TCRdb's copy, which holds only in-frame ones; the method was immunoSEQ multiplex PCR. The table lists 40,000 or so clones, around 63% of them singletons, with around 18% in the top ten. Worth noting for this clone: What it binds is not known.

The CDR3 runs 14 residues. CDR1 and CDR2 (germline): LGHNA, YNFKEQ. Trimming stripped 0 bases from V and 3 bases from J, with 8 bases between. The TCR was taken from a human donor with non-small cell lung cancer who had a partial response to radiotherapy plus ipilimumab. The sequenced sample was peripheral blood, obtained from a patient treated with radiotherapy plus ipilimumab. The chain joins TRBV4-2 to TRBJ1-2; tentatively, D is TRBD1 (5 bases). Here the CDR3 reads CASSQERGDYGYTF. The CDR3, as DNA: TGTGCCAGCAGCCAAGAACGGGGGGACTATGGCTACACCTTC.